Below, 11 T cell receptor beta chains from the same sample are listed, as sequenced in a study of blood T cell repertoires in COVID-19. Profiled with immunoSEQ multiplex PCR; TCRdb holds only in-frame clones, not every one. The sample lists hundreds of thousands of clones, roughly nine tenths occurring once. Sequencing used peripheral blood. The receptor source for this set is a woman in her 30s with COVID-19, enrolled during active disease.

The rearrangement links TRBV7-9 to TRBJ2-5; 8 nucleotides agree with TRBD1. V lost 3 bases to trimming and J lost 5 bases; unmatched junction nucleotides: 8. CDR1 is SEHNR, CDR2 FQNEAQ, per germline (reference sequence). This CDR3 contains 15 residues. The CDR3 here is CASSFSYRGAETQYF. As DNA, the CDR3 is TGTGCCAGCAGCTTTTCGTACAGGGGGGCGGAGACCCAGTACTTC.

The chain joins TRBV2 to TRBJ2-1, with D maybe TRBD2 (5 bases). The CDR3 is made up of 14 amino acids. The germline CDR1 and CDR2 sequences are SNHLY and FYNNEI. V lost 10 bases to trimming and J lost 5 bases, with 18 bases between them. CDR3 in DNA: TGTGCCATCTCCCCTTGGACTCCCAACAATGAGCAGTTCTTC. It yields the protein CAISPWTPNNEQFF.

This clone was counted once. The V gene is TRBV27, the J gene TRBJ1-5; D is perhaps TRBD1 (5 bases). This CDR3 has 15 residues. Germline V CDR1 and CDR2: MNHEY, SMNVEV (reference sequence). V lost 8 bases and J lost 0, with 14 bases in between. In DNA form, the CDR3 reads TGTGCCAGCCGTGGGGGGTTAGATAGCAATCAGCCCCAGCATTTT. It is translated as CASRGGLDSNQPQHF.

The gene calls are TRBV19 and TRBJ2-7, with D possibly matching TRBD1 (5 bases). V lost 4 bases to trimming and J lost 2 bases, with 18 bases between them. Germline V gene sequence: CDR1 LNHDA, CDR2 SQIVND (reference sequence). There are 16 residues in the CDR3. The CDR3 nucleotides are TGTGCCAGTAGTAGCCCAGGGCTCAAAAACACCTACGAGCAGTACTTC. It specifies CASSSPGLKNTYEQYF. Combining the CDR3 with reference TRBV19 and TRBJ2-7 gives the whole variable domain DGGITQSPKYLFRKEGQNVTLSCEQNLNHDAMYWYRQDPGQGLRLIYYSQIVNDFQKGDIAEGYSVSREKKESFPLTVTSAQKNPTAFYLCASSSPGLKNTYEQYFGPGTRLTVT.

V is TRBV7-9 and J is TRBJ1-3; possibly TRBD1 for D (6 bases). The germline CDR1 and CDR2 sequences are SEHNR and FQNEAQ (reference sequence). The CDR3 is made up of 14 amino acids. V was clipped by 5 bases and J by 7 bases, with 15 bases between them. The CDR3 here is CASSTHTGNNTIYF. Here the CDR3 DNA reads TGTGCCAGCAGCACCCACACAGGGAATAACACCATATATTTT.

Comments on this clone: The sample has other DNA sequences that encode this CDR3 too. The rearrangement uses TRBV3-1 (or the pseudogene TRBV3-2) and TRBJ1-4; D remains unclear. V dropped 2 bases and J dropped 0 bases, with 4 bases sitting between them. Per the germline V gene, CDR1 is LGHDT and CDR2 is YNNKEL (reference sequence). This CDR3 has 14 residues. The CDR3 DNA reads TGTGCCAGCAGCCAACGAGCAACTAATGAAAAACTGTTTTTT. It translates to CASSQRATNEKLFF.

V gene TRBV27 combines with J gene TRBJ1-2, with D maybe TRBD1 (6 bases). The CDR3 contains 10 residues. Germline-derived CDR1 and CDR2 are MNHEY and SMNVEV (reference sequence). The V end was cut by 11 bases, the J end by 8 bases, with 12 bases between. The chain's CDR3 is CAVWQGGYTF. DNA for the CDR3: TGTGCCGTATGGCAGGGGGGCTACACCTTC.

The chain uses TRBV5-1 and TRBJ2-5, with 9 bases lining up with TRBD2. The V and J ends lost 4 bases and 0 bases, in that order; junction bases with no gene match: 4. Germline V gives CDR1 SGHRS, CDR2 YFSETQ. CDR3 size: 15 residues. The CDR3 sequence is CASSRASGDQETQYF. The CDR3 nucleotides read TGCGCCAGCAGCAGGGCTAGCGGGGACCAAGAGACCCAGTACTTC.

The chain carries TRBV9 and TRBJ2-2; tentatively, D is TRBD2 (6 bases). CDR3 length equals 13 residues. CDR1 and CDR2 from the germline V gene are SGDLS and YYNGEE. V dropped 3 bases and J dropped 6 bases, with 9 bases sitting between them. CDR3 sequence: CASSATSPGELFF. The CDR3 DNA follows: TGTGCCAGCAGCGCCACTAGCCCCGGGGAGCTGTTTTTT.

The chain uses TRBV11-3 and TRBJ1-1; possible D gene TRBD1, 6 bases. The CDR3 is 16 residues long. Germline V gives CDR1 SGHNT, CDR2 YENEEA. With 5 bases removed from V and 1 base from J, the gap between germline ends came to 17 bases. CDR3 residues: CASSLGADSPNTEAFF. The CDR3 bases are TGTGCCAGCAGCCTGGGGGCGGACAGCCCGAACACTGAAGCTTTCTTT.

The chain employs TRBV18 and TRBJ2-1, with a possible D match to TRBD1 (5 bases). The CDR3 is 17 amino acids. Germline assignment: CDR1 KGHSH and CDR2 LQKENI. Trimming shortened V by 0 bases and J by 1 base, and 13 bases separated the two germline ends. The CDR3 coding sequence is TGTGCCAGCTCACCACCGGCAGGGTTCCATTCCTACAATGAGCAGTTCTTC. This translates into CASSPPAGFHSYNEQFF.